These T cell receptor beta chains were read from a single sample in a study of graft-versus-host responses after intestinal transplantation. Using immunoSEQ multiplex PCR, the repertoire was profiled, and TCRdb retains in-frame clones only, with some absent. Altogether around 15,000 clones are present, 67% being singletons, with the ten largest covering 7% to 9%. Source: ileum tissue, taken 674 days after intestinal transplantation. Receptor source: a human patient who received an intestinal transplant, so some T cells may come from the graft donor. The CDR3 runs from the conserved cysteine through the conserved F or W. D genes are given only for firm matches. Size is stated for part of the rows, as once, few or many counts, or as a class when the clone is expanded.

>TRBJ2-5|-|once|13|TRBV6-5
CASSYEREEAQYF
TGTGCCAGCAGTTACGAGAGGGAAGAGGCCCAGTACTTC
>TRBJ2-3|-|-|13|TRBV7-9
CASSLTGAKAQYF
TGTGCCAGCAGCTTAACAGGAGCGAAAGCGCAGTATTTT
>TRBJ2-1|-|-|17|TRBV4-1
CASSQVNGAISGNEQFF
TGCGCCAGCAGCCAAGTCAATGGGGCCATCTCGGGTAATGAGCAGTTCTTC
>TRBJ1-2|TRBD1|few|14|TRBV4-3
CASSQGTGGYGYTF
TGCGCCAGCAGCCAAGGGACAGGGGGCTATGGCTACACCTTC
>TRBJ2-2|TRBD2|-|17|TRBV12-5
CASGFPGLAANTGELFF
TGTGCTAGTGGTTTCCCGGGACTAGCGGCGAACACCGGGGAGCTGTTTTTT
>TRBJ1-1|-|-|13|TRBV4-3
CASSQGTETEAFF
TGCGCCAGCAGCCAAGGGACAGAAACCGAAGCTTTCTTT
>TRBJ1-1|TRBD1|few|13|TRBV10-3
CAIKPGQAIEAFF
TGTGCCATCAAACCCGGACAGGCCATTGAAGCTTTCTTT
>TRBJ2-2|TRBD1|few|16|TRBV11-2
CASRRVTGVHARELFF
TGTGCCAGCAGACGAGTTACAGGGGTGCACGCGAGGGAGCTGTTTTTT
>TRBJ2-7|-|-|16|TRBV7-9
CASSLSHAGGSYEQYF
TGTGCCAGCAGCTTGTCCCATGCAGGGGGGTCCTACGAGCAGTACTTC
>TRBJ1-1|TRBD1|-|13|TRBV10-3
CALSARGDTEAFF
TGTGCCCTTAGCGCCAGGGGGGACACTGAAGCTTTCTTT
>TRBJ1-6|TRBD1|-|17|TRBV25-1
CASSDTTGVWNNSPLHF
TGTGCCAGCAGTGACACCACAGGGGTCTGGAATAATTCACCCCTCCACTTT
>TRBJ2-7|TRBD1|-|15|TRBV30
CAWEPGQGARYEQYF
TGTGCCTGGGAGCCGGGACAGGGGGCAAGATACGAGCAGTACTTC
>TRBJ2-5|-|-|14|TRBV29-1
CSVGPSGIGETQYF
TGCAGCGTTGGTCCCTCGGGGATTGGGGAGACCCAGTACTTC
>TRBJ2-6|TRBD1|-|19|TRBV30
CAWSVPLGRGTSGANVLTF
TGTGCCTGGAGTGTTCCCTTGGGCAGGGGGACGTCCGGGGCCAACGTCCTGACTTTC
>TRBJ1-2|-|-|13|TRBV21-1
CASSPGQVGGYTF
TGTGCCAGCAGCCCAGGACAGGTAGGGGGCTACACCTTC
>TRBJ1-1|TRBD1|-|13|TRBV10-3
CAIGTQQGNEAFF
TGTGCCATCGGCACTCAACAGGGGAATGAAGCTTTCTTT
>TRBJ2-1|TRBD2|-|17|TRBV7-2
CASSPSGGDWVWDEQFF
TGTGCCAGCAGCCCCAGCGGGGGGGATTGGGTTTGGGATGAGCAGTTCTTC
>TRBJ2-3|-|-|11|TRBV7-2
CASMEGDTQYF
TGTGCCAGTATGGAGGGAGATACGCAGTATTTT
>TRBJ2-6|TRBD2|-|14|TRBV6-1
CASKRGSGANVLTF
TGTGCCAGCAAGCGGGGGTCTGGGGCCAACGTCCTGACTTTC
>TRBJ2-1|TRBD1|-|17|TRBV4-1
CASSQGTGRISYNEQFF
TGCGCCAGCAGCCAGGGGACAGGGAGGATCTCCTACAATGAGCAGTTCTTC
>TRBJ2-5|-|few|14|TRBV5-1
CASSPRPPQETQYF
TGCGCCAGCAGCCCGCGGCCCCCCCAAGAGACCCAGTACTTC
>TRBJ1-2|-|few|15|TRBV4-3
CASSQEIGGNYGYTF
TGCGCCAGCAGCCAAGAGATAGGAGGTAACTATGGCTACACCTTC
>TRBJ2-7|TRBD1|-|13|TRBV11-2
CASRPPTGHEQYF
TGTGCCAGCAGACCACCGACAGGGCACGAGCAGTACTTC
>TRBJ1-6|-|-|16|TRBV19
CASSPRQSSYNSPLHF
TGTGCCAGTAGTCCCCGACAGAGCTCCTATAATTCACCCCTCCACTTT
>TRBJ2-7|TRBD1|-|15|TRBV2
CASRAYGQGAYEQYF
TGTGCCAGCAGGGCCTACGGACAGGGGGCCTACGAGCAGTACTTC
>TRBJ1-1|TRBD1|-|12|TRBV2
CASSPGGTEAFF
TGTGCCAGCAGTCCAGGGGGCACTGAAGCTTTCTTT
>TRBJ2-1|TRBD2|-|21|TRBV4-3
CASSQERVFGASGGAYNEQFF
TGCGCCAGCAGCCAAGAAAGGGTCTTTGGGGCTAGCGGGGGGGCCTACAATGAGCAGTTCTTC
>TRBJ1-5|-|-|15|TRBV5-1
CASSLVPGAGQPQHF
TGCGCCAGCAGCTTGGTCCCAGGGGCAGGGCAGCCCCAGCATTTT
>TRBJ2-3|TRBD2|few|16|TRBV11-2
CASSLPPGLGTDTQYF
TGTGCCAGCAGCTTACCGCCGGGACTAGGGACAGATACGCAGTATTTT
>TRBJ2-7|TRBD1|medium-sized|13|TRBV19
CASSVQGAGEQYF
TGTGCCAGTAGTGTACAGGGGGCGGGGGAGCAGTACTTC
>TRBJ1-4|TRBD1|-|15|TRBV10-3
CAISVDRVGDEKLFF
TGTGCCATCAGTGTTGACAGGGTGGGGGATGAAAAACTGTTTTTT
>TRBJ2-7|-|once|12|TRBV5-8
CASSLVRAEQYF
TGTGCCAGCAGCTTGGTCAGGGCCGAGCAGTACTTC
>TRBJ2-4|-|once|11|TRBV29-1
CSVDRGSIQYF
TGCAGCGTTGATCGGGGGAGCATTCAGTACTTC
>TRBJ1-1|TRBD1|-|16|TRBV5-1
CASSLGQGARFGEAFF
TGCGCCAGCAGCTTGGGACAGGGGGCGCGTTTTGGTGAAGCTTTCTTT
>TRBJ2-1|TRBD2|-|16|TRBV27
CASSFLHTAGVVEQFF
TGTGCCAGCAGTTTTCTCCATACAGCGGGGGTTGTTGAGCAGTTCTTC
>TRBJ1-5|TRBD1|-|22|TRBV7-8
CASGRGQALTHPNVYSNQPQHF
TGTGCCAGCGGCAGGGGACAGGCCCTCACTCACCCTAACGTGTATAGCAATCAGCCCCAGCATTTT
>TRBJ2-3|TRBD2|once|18|TRBV7-9
CASSRVASGLSSTDTQYF
TGTGCCAGCTCAAGAGTCGCTAGCGGTCTATCTAGCACAGATACGCAGTATTTT
>TRBJ1-1|-|-|12|TRBV29-1
CSLQDRGTEAFF
TGCAGCTTACAGGATAGGGGAACTGAAGCTTTCTTT
>TRBJ2-3|TRBD2|few|15|TRBV30
CAWRSRLASTDTQYF
TGTGCCTGGAGAAGTCGACTAGCTAGCACAGATACGCAGTATTTT
>TRBJ2-3|-|-|14|TRBV7-2
CASSLGTAPDTQYF
TGTGCCAGCAGCTTAGGGACAGCCCCAGATACGCAGTATTTT
>TRBJ1-2|-|-|13|TRBV7-2
CASRSPGSYGYTF
TGTGCCAGCAGGTCCCCGGGATCTTATGGCTACACCTTC
>TRBJ2-1|TRBD2|-|14|TRBV9
CASSPSGRNNEQFF
TGTGCCAGCAGCCCTAGCGGGCGGAACAATGAGCAGTTCTTC
>TRBJ1-5|TRBD1|-|15|TRBV5-8
CASSSWDRGDQPQHF
TGTGCCAGCAGCTCATGGGACAGGGGGGATCAGCCCCAGCATTTT
>TRBJ2-5|-|-|15|TRBV9
CASSVSFSVAETQYF
TGTGCCAGCAGCGTATCCTTTAGTGTTGCGGAGACCCAGTACTTC
>TRBJ2-1|TRBD2|-|15|TRBV19
CASSIGLAGGNEQFF
TGTGCCAGTAGTATAGGTCTAGCGGGGGGGAACGAGCAGTTCTTC
>TRBJ1-2|-|-|15|TRBV5-4
CASSVAGQPNYGYTF
TGTGCCAGCAGCGTAGCCGGACAGCCCAACTATGGCTACACCTTC
>TRBJ1-1|-|-|14|TRBV5-6
CASSLDSLNTEAFF
TGTGCCAGCAGCTTGGACAGTTTGAACACTGAAGCTTTCTTT
>TRBJ1-3|TRBD1|-|15|TRBV6-6
CASSYPGTGGNTIYF
TGTGCCAGCAGTTACCCCGGGACAGGGGGAAACACCATATATTTT
>TRBJ2-5|TRBD2|-|16|TRBV4-1
CASSHIAGGLGETQYF
TGCGCCAGCAGCCACATAGCGGGGGGGCTCGGGGAGACCCAGTACTTC
>TRBJ1-1|-|-|20|TRBV21-1
CASRHGNWGTGGFGNTEAFF
TGTGCCAGCAGACACGGGAATTGGGGGACAGGGGGTTTCGGGAACACTGAAGCTTTCTTT
>TRBJ1-1|-|-|13|TRBV19
CASSMTLNTEAFF
TGTGCCAGTAGTATGACTCTGAACACTGAAGCTTTCTTT
>TRBJ1-1|TRBD1|-|11|TRBV19
CASRTGLEAFF
TGTGCCAGCAGGACAGGCCTGGAAGCTTTCTTT
>TRBJ2-7|TRBD1|-|15|TRBV19
CASSIGYRGNSEQYF
TGTGCCAGTAGTATAGGGTACAGGGGGAACTCCGAGCAGTACTTC
>TRBJ2-5|-|once|15|TRBV6-5
CASSYAAAAGETQYF
TGTGCCAGCAGTTACGCGGCAGCCGCGGGTGAGACCCAGTACTTC
>TRBJ2-5|TRBD2|-|17|TRBV7-2
CASSLGLAGGLQETQYF
TGTGCCAGCAGCTTAGGGCTAGCGGGGGGCTTACAAGAGACCCAGTACTTC
>TRBJ2-7|TRBD2|-|16|TRBV5-1
CASSRTSGGSAYEQYF
TGCGCCAGCAGCCGGACTAGCGGGGGCTCCGCCTACGAGCAGTACTTC
>TRBJ2-7|TRBD2|-|14|TRBV5-1
CASSPGGGFDEQYF
TGCGCCAGCAGCCCCGGGGGGGGTTTTGACGAGCAGTACTTC
>TRBJ1-5|-|-|15|TRBV27
CASSGGASSNQPQHF
TGTGCCAGCAGTGGGGGGGCCTCAAGCAATCAGCCCCAGCATTTT
>TRBJ2-3|TRBD1|-|20|TRBV2
CASKPARDRDPRGYTDTQYF
TGTGCCAGCAAACCCGCCAGGGACAGGGACCCCCGGGGCTACACAGATACGCAGTATTTT